This TCR beta chain was retrieved from a study of cytomegalovirus exposure and HLA in healthy donors. Study-level points and caveats: Three of the chains that were CMV-associated were confirmed in vitro to be specific for CMV antigens.

Notes on this clone: Its antigen is not identified.

Primers for the PCR totalled 60 Vbeta and 13 Jbeta. Assay: immunoSEQ multiplex PCR; the TCRdb copy retains only in-frame clones and omits some. The repertoire holds 100,000 or so clones, less than 75% seen once, with 11% in the top ten. Germline assignment: CDR1 MNHNS and CDR2 SASEGT. This CDR3 contains 15 residues. The ends were cut back, 4 bases at V and 5 bases at J, with 17 bases in the middle. Input material: PBMCs. The source is a man between 35 and 55 years old in good health and CMV-seropositive. J is TRBJ2-5 and V is TRBV6-1; D remains ambiguous. This chain's CDR3 is CASSVTGALRETQYF. As DNA, the CDR3 is TGTGCCAGCAGTGTGACTGGTGCGTTGCGGGAGACCCAGTACTTC.